This TCR beta chain was identified during a study of OX40 agonist ivuxolimab in advanced cancers. Trimming took 7 bases from V and 1 from J, leaving 11 bases between them. The CDR3 extends over 13 amino acids. From germline, CDR1 is SQVTM and CDR2 ANQGSEA. The assay was immunoSEQ multiplex PCR, and TCRdb's table has in-frame clones only and misses some. The sample has tens of thousands of clones, around 91% seen once. The clonotype was recovered from an adult with an advanced solid tumor such as melanoma, head and neck, liver or kidney cancer. This rearrangement joins TRBV29-1 to TRBJ1-3, with D unclear. The specimen was CD4+ or CD8+ T cells sorted from blood, collected in a trial of the OX40 agonist ivuxolimab. CDR3 bases: TGCAGCGCCTGCCGGGAGTCTGGAAACACCATATATTTT. This gives the protein CSACRESGNTIYF.